Listed below are T cell receptor beta chains from one sample, sequenced in a study of blood T cells in healthy people across ages. TCRdb called the 5' RACE reads again in MiXCR, with one record for every CDR3 protein. Of some 790,000 distinct CDR3 sequences listed, roughly 26% are singletons. The sequenced sample consisted of blood. These receptors were taken from a woman aged 80 or over in good health. CDR3s include the opening cysteine and the closing phenylalanine or tryptophan. A D gene is named only where the DNA matches it firmly. Some rows have no size entry. The others give once, few or many, or a class for an expanded clone.

V	J	D	size	DNA	CDR3
TRBV12-3/TRBV12-4	TRBJ2-6	.	.	TGCGCCAGCAGTCCAGCCGTCGCTGGGGCCAACGTCCGGACTTTC	CASSPAVAGANVRTF
TRBV14	TRBJ2-5	TRBD2	.	TGTGCCAGCAGCCAAACCTGGACTAGCGGGGAGACCCAGTACTTC	CASSQTWTSGETQYF
TRBV28	TRBJ1-2	TRBD1	few	TGTGCCAGCAGTCTCGGGACAGGGGGTGAGCTCTATGGCTACACCTTC	CASSLGTGGELYGYTF
TRBV4-3	TRBJ2-6	.	few	TGCGCCAGCAGCCAGCCTAAAGGGCCCGGCTCTGGGGCCAACGTCCTGACTTTC	CASSQPKGPGSGANVLTF
TRBV30	TRBJ1-6	.	.	TGTGCCTGGAGGGAACCGGGACACGGCGACAGTTCACCCCTCCACTTT	CAWREPGHGDSSPLHF
TRBV6-5	TRBJ2-1	TRBD2	.	TGTGCCAGCAGTTACTCAGGGGGAGCGGGGGCATGGTACAATGAGCAGTTCTTC	CASSYSGGAGAWYNEQFF
TRBV7-2	TRBJ1-4	.	.	TGTGCCAGCAGCTTAGCGGGGGGGGCGATAAAGGAAAAACGGTTTTTT	CASSLAGGAIKEKRFF
TRBV6-2/TRBV6-3	TRBJ1-6	.	few	TGTGCCACCTCTCTCCGGGACGCGGCCGGATCACCCCTCCACTTT	CATSLRDAAGSPLHF
TRBV6-6	TRBJ2-7	.	many	TGTGCCAGCAGTCCAGGGGAACCCTACGAGCAGTACTTC	CASSPGEPYEQYF
TRBV7-9	TRBJ2-7	TRBD1	many	TGTGCCAGCAGTTCCACCGGGACAGGACTAAACGAGCAGTACTTC	CASSSTGTGLNEQYF
TRBV2	TRBJ1-1	.	.	TGTGCCAGCAGTGAAGACATTAGGGGGGGGGCTTTCTTT	CASSEDIRGGAFF
TRBV11-3	TRBJ2-1	.	.	TGTGCCAGCAGCCCAAGGACTGGATCTTTGGGGCAGTTCTTC	CASSPRTGSLGQFF
TRBV12-3/TRBV12-4	TRBJ2-1	.	many	TGTGCCAGCGCCCGCGGACGGAATGAGCAGTTCTTC	CASARGRNEQFF
TRBV12-3/TRBV12-4	TRBJ2-1	.	.	TGTGCCAGCAGGGATTTGGGCGATGAGCAGTTCTTC	CASRDLGDEQFF
TRBV27	TRBJ2-1	TRBD2	.	TGTGCCAGCAGTCCTGTAGCGGGAGGGCCATCGGATGAGCAGTTCTTC	CASSPVAGGPSDEQFF
TRBV15	TRBJ2-7	TRBD1	many	TGTGCCACCAGCAGAGATGGACAGGGGGCGCGGGAGCAGTACTTC	CATSRDGQGAREQYF
TRBV6-2/TRBV6-3	TRBJ1-2	.	many	TGTGCCAGCAGTTTTCTTCAGGGTCAAGGCTACACCTTC	CASSFLQGQGYTF
TRBV3-1	TRBJ2-1	.	many	TGTGCCAGCAGCCAAGATGAGGGTGAGCAGTTCTTC	CASSQDEGEQFF
TRBV2	TRBJ1-6	.	.	TGTGCCAGCAGCCCCCTCCCTACAGGGCAGGTAGAGAATTCACCCCTCCACTTT	CASSPLPTGQVENSPLHF
TRBV27	TRBJ2-7	TRBD1	.	TGTGCCAGCAGTTTCTCCCCGGGACAGCAATCTTACGAGCAGTACTTC	CASSFSPGQQSYEQYF
TRBV7-9	TRBJ1-1	TRBD1	once	TGTGCCAGCAGCTGCGGACAGGGCGGGACTGAAGCTTTCTTT	CASSCGQGGTEAFF
TRBV28	TRBJ2-3	.	few	TGTGCCAGCGGAACACTTGTGTTCACAGATACGCAGTATTTT	CASGTLVFTDTQYF
TRBV9	TRBJ2-5	TRBD2	.	TGTGCCAGCAGCGGTTCCGGACTAGCGGGGGGGACCCAGTACTTC	CASSGSGLAGGTQYF
TRBV6-1	TRBJ2-1	TRBD2	few	TGTGCCAGCAGACGACTAGCGGGGGCCAACAATGAGCAGTTCTTC	CASRRLAGANNEQFF
TRBV6-5	TRBJ1-5	TRBD1	.	TGTGCCAGCAGTTTCCGCGGAATGGGACAGAGACTTTATAGCAATCAGCCCCAGCATTTT	CASSFRGMGQRLYSNQPQHF
TRBV3-1	TRBJ2-2	.	.	TGTGCCAGCAGCCAGGGAACAGGGTCAAACACCGGGGAGCTGTTTTTT	CASSQGTGSNTGELFF
TRBV11-2	TRBJ2-3	TRBD2	.	TGTGCCAGCGCGGCTAGCGGGCGTCCTAGCACAGATACGCAGTATTTT	CASAASGRPSTDTQYF
TRBV6-5	TRBJ2-3	.	.	TGTGCCAGTAGCCTCATGGATGCGCAGTATTTT	CASSLMDAQYF
TRBV20-1	TRBJ2-2	.	.	TGCAGTGCTGGGAGAGGGGGGGACACCGGGGAGCTGTTTTTT	CSAGRGGDTGELFF
TRBV28	TRBJ1-5	.	few	TGTGCCAGCAGTTCTTCAGGGTTCGAAGTAAACAATCAGCCCCAGCATTTT	CASSSSGFEVNNQPQHF
TRBV7-9	TRBJ1-4	.	many	TGTGCCAGCAGCACCAGGGAGTTTCCGGAAAAACTGTTTTTT	CASSTREFPEKLFF
TRBV6-1	TRBJ2-1	TRBD2	few	TGTGCCAGCAGTGAATCGCGGGGGGTGTACCAAGAGACCCAGTTCTTC	CASSESRGVYQETQFF
TRBV20-1	TRBJ2-3	.	few	TGCAGTGCTGGGGATGTTAGCACAGATACGCAGTATTTT	CSAGDVSTDTQYF
TRBV6-6	TRBJ1-5	.	.	TGTGTCAGCAGTTCCGGTCCGGTTCAGCCCCAGCATTTT	CVSSSGPVQPQHF
TRBV14	TRBJ1-1	.	few	TGTGCCAGCAGCCCGGGGCCGTGGCTGAACACTGAAGCTTTCTTT	CASSPGPWLNTEAFF
TRBV5-8	TRBJ2-5	.	many	TGTGCCAGCAGCTTGGAGGGGCTTCTTAAGACCCAGTACTTC	CASSLEGLLKTQYF
TRBV29-1	TRBJ2-3	.	many	TGCAGCGCCTCAATCACGGGGGCGACAGATACGCAGTATTTT	CSASITGATDTQYF
TRBV18	TRBJ2-7	.	few	TGTGCCAGCTCACCACCGTGGGCAGGGGCCGAGCAGTACTTC	CASSPPWAGAEQYF
TRBV7-9	TRBJ1-2	.	few	TGTGCCAGCAGCCACCAAACAGGGAAGAATGGCTACACCTTC	CASSHQTGKNGYTF
TRBV29-1	TRBJ1-5	.	many	TGCAGCGTTGGCCAGGGTAGCAATCAGCCCCAGCATTTT	CSVGQGSNQPQHF
TRBV5-6	TRBJ2-7	.	.	TGTGCCAGCAGCTTGGGACTAGAGGTCTACGAGCAGTACTTC	CASSLGLEVYEQYF
TRBV6-6	TRBJ1-5	TRBD1	.	TGTGCCAGCCGGAAACAGGGGGATAGCAATCAGCCCCAGCATTTT	CASRKQGDSNQPQHF
TRBV20-1	TRBJ1-5	TRBD1	.	TGCAGTGCCCCTCCCCGGGACAGGGGGAATCAGCCCCAGCATTTT	CSAPPRDRGNQPQHF
TRBV2	TRBJ2-5	TRBD1	many	TGTGCCAGCAGTAGACAGGGTCTGCAACAGGAGACCCAGTACTTC	CASSRQGLQQETQYF
TRBV24-1	TRBJ2-7	.	.	TGTGCCACCAGTGTCGACAGGTCCGGCTCCTACAATGAGCAGTACTTC	CATSVDRSGSYNEQYF
TRBV20-1	TRBJ2-3	.	many	TGCAGTGCTAGAGATTATGGGGGGGCTACAGATACGCAGTATTTT	CSARDYGGATDTQYF
TRBV7-2	TRBJ1-5	.	.	TGTGCCAGCAGCTTAGGGCCGCGGACTATAAAGGATCAGCCCCAGCATTTT	CASSLGPRTIKDQPQHF
TRBV5-4	TRBJ2-7	.	few	TGTGCCAGCAGCGGAACAGGGATCGAGCAGTACTTC	CASSGTGIEQYF
TRBV5-5	TRBJ1-2	.	many	TGTGCCAGCAGCCCGGGTTTCCGGTCCGGGGGCTATGGCTACACCTTC	CASSPGFRSGGYGYTF
TRBV20-1	TRBJ2-1	TRBD2	.	TGCAGTGCTGAAGACCTCACTAGCGGCACCTACAATGAGCAGTTCTTC	CSAEDLTSGTYNEQFF
TRBV4-3	TRBJ1-2	.	many	TGCGCCAGCAGCCAAGATCAGGGTCTCACAGGCAACTATGGCTACACCTTC	CASSQDQGLTGNYGYTF